The clone carrying this T cell receptor (beta chain) was found a few times. The data are from a study of technical replicates of blood from a handful of donors. Profiled with immunoSEQ multiplex PCR; TCRdb holds only in-frame clones, not every one. The table has fewer than 70,000 clones, about 86% seen once. Between the trimmed V and J ends, which lost 7 bases and 5 bases, there was a span of 11 bases. Germline V gives CDR1 WSHSY, CDR2 SAAADI. The length of the CDR3 is 12 residues. The rearrangement links TRBV10-2 to TRBJ1-1; D might be TRBD1 (6 bases). The sample taken for sequencing was PBMCs. The receptor was isolated from a human donor in good health. Some clones in this sample may be carry-over from other donors' samples. The CDR3 bases are TGCGCCAGCACTCAAGGGGGAACTGAAGCTTTCTTT. Translating gives CASTQGGTEAFF.